This TCR beta chain was recovered during a study of a mutant IDH1 vaccine in newly diagnosed glioma. Study information: Patients received vaccination from 4-6 weeks after radiotherapy alone, or with temozolomide cycles. Earlier therapy was either radiotherapy, temozolomide, or both, and most got both. Overall study findings and caveats: Overall, 80% to 95% of patients had vaccine-induced immune responses.

Details on this clone: Its target is not known.

Libraries were prepared by immunoSEQ multiplex PCR; TCRdb keeps only in-frame clonotypes and omits some of them. The sample includes about 34,000 clones, about 87% of them seen just once. The time point is: week 47, end of study. Alongside topical imiquimod, each dose of vaccine comprised 300 ug of mutant IDH1 20-mer peptide. Astrocytomas found in donors were new, WHO grade 3 or 4, IDH1-mutant and ATRX-lost. The receptor's source is a woman in her thirties with glioma. Material: PBMCs, obtained from a glioma patient whose treatment included an IDH1 peptide vaccine.

CDR3 DNA sequence: TGTGCCAGCAGCTTGCGGGTGGGGACTGAAGCTTTCTTT. This gives the protein CASSLRVGTEAFF. The gene calls are TRBV11-1 and TRBJ1-1; no clear D gene. There are 13 residues in the CDR3. Germline CDR1 SGHAT, CDR2 FQDESV (reference sequence). Between the trimmed V and J ends, which lost 3 bases and 5 bases, there was a span of 10 bases.